These 27 T cell receptor beta chains originate from one sample sequenced in a study of blood T cell repertoires in COVID-19. TCRdb's copy holds only in-frame clones and misses some; the assay was immunoSEQ multiplex PCR. This table has around 130,000 clones, just under 85% appearing once. Sequences were obtained from peripheral blood. These receptors were taken from a human donor in a cohort sampled during active COVID-19.

The V and J genes are TRBV12-3 or TRBV12-4 and TRBJ1-5, with unresolved D. V shed 3 bases and J shed 0 bases, with 3 bases lying between them. The CDR3 is 13 amino acids. The CDR3 region has the DNA TGTGCCAGCAGTTTTAATAGCAATCAGCCCCAGCATTTT. Residues: CASSFNSNQPQHF.

The chain joins TRBV11-2 to TRBJ2-1; TRBD2 agrees at 12 bases. The CDR3 loop spans 16 amino acids. Germline values: CDR1 SGHAT, CDR2 FQNNGV. The trim removed 1 base at V and 10 bases at J, leaving 8 bases unmatched. The CDR3 nucleotides read TGTGCCAGCAGCTTAGGAGCTAGCGGGGGGGCCGGGGAGCAGTTCTTC. This sequence encodes CASSLGASGGAGEQFF.

The chain recombines TRBV19 with TRBJ2-2, with 11 bases lining up with TRBD2. The germline CDR1 and CDR2 sequences are LNHDA and SQIVND (reference sequence). Unmatched junction bases numbered 10, after V lost 6 bases and J lost 7 bases. CDR3 length: 16 residues. CDR3 sequence reads: CASSPVAGGTGGELFF. The CDR3 DNA reads as TGTGCCAGTAGCCCCGTAGCGGGGGGGACCGGCGGGGAGCTGTTTTTT.

The chain is built from TRBV11-2 and TRBJ1-2; D remains unclear. Trimming stripped 0 bases from V and 4 bases from J, with 12 bases between. Germline assignment: CDR1 SGHAT and CDR2 FQNNGV. This CDR3 region has 15 residues. CDR3 coding DNA: TGTGCCAGCAGCTTAGATCCTGAGCTCTCCTATGGCTACACCTTC. Its protein product is CASSLDPELSYGYTF.

This sequence joins TRBV4-2 and TRBJ1-2; D is possibly TRBD1 (6 bases). This CDR3 spans 15 amino acids. Germline CDR1 is LGHNA and CDR2 is YNFKEQ. Trimming left V 1 base short and J 5 bases short, with 14 bases between. The CDR3 loop reads CASSQGGGRFYGYTF. The CDR3 DNA reads as TGTGCCAGCAGCCAAGGCGGGGGGCGTTTTTATGGCTACACCTTC.

This rearrangement joins TRBV6-5 to TRBJ2-2, with TRBD1 identical over 7 bases. This CDR3 has 15 amino acids. Trimming cost V 5 bases and J 5 bases; bases outside gene matches: 8. The germline V gene has CDR1 MNHEY and CDR2 SVGAGI. The CDR3 DNA reads as TGTGCCAGCAGTACCCGCAGGGGGACGACCGGGGAGCTGTTTTTT. This codes for CASSTRRGTTGELFF.

The chain is built from TRBV5-6 and TRBJ1-4, with D unclear. Trimming pared 2 bases from V and 6 bases from J, leaving 5 bases between. The CDR3 has 12 amino acids. Germline V gives CDR1 SGHDT, CDR2 YYEEEE. CDR3 sequence (DNA): TGTGCCAGCAGCTTCCGGTATGAAAAACTGTTTTTT. This gives the protein CASSFRYEKLFF.

V usage is TRBV19 and J usage is TRBJ2-1; TRBD2 aligns across 10 bases. V was clipped by 3 bases and J by 10 bases; unmatched bases: 9. The germline V gene encodes CDR1 LNHDA and CDR2 SQIVND (reference sequence). The CDR3 is 15 amino acids. CDR3 bases: TGTGCCAGTAGTATGAGCGGGGGGGCCAGCAGGGAGCAGTTCTTC. Translated, it gives CASSMSGGASREQFF. The whole variable domain, remainder taken from reference TRBV19 and TRBJ2-1, is DGGITQSPKYLFRKEGQNVTLSCEQNLNHDAMYWYRQDPGQGLRLIYYSQIVNDFQKGDIAEGYSVSREKKESFPLTVTSAQKNPTAFYLCASSMSGGASREQFFGPGTRLTVL.

This chain joins TRBV19 and TRBJ1-1; 8 nucleotides line up with TRBD1. The CDR3 is 13 residues long. Germline V CDR1 and CDR2: LNHDA, SQIVND (reference sequence). Germline trimming cut 5 bases from V and 5 bases from J; bases unmatched to any gene: 4. The CDR3 protein is CASSQGAFTEAFF. The DNA for the CDR3 is TGTGCCAGTAGTCAGGGGGCCTTTACTGAAGCTTTCTTT.

V gene TRBV18 combines with J gene TRBJ2-6; 7 bases match TRBD2. Germline CDR1 reads KGHSH; CDR2 reads LQKENI. After removal of 3 bases from V and 2 bases from J, the junction contained 7 bases not matched to a gene. This CDR3 spans 17 amino acids. The CDR3 nucleotides read TGTGCCAGCTCACCTACGGGAGGTGGGACTGGGGCCAACGTCCTGACTTTC. It codes for CASSPTGGGTGANVLTF.

The chain is built from TRBV10-3 and TRBJ2-3; D remains unclear. V gave up 4 bases and J gave up 0 bases, with 11 bases separating them. Germline V CDR1 and CDR2: ENHRY, SYGVKD. This CDR3 spans 15 amino acids. The CDR3 bases are TGTGCCATCAGTGGAGGCGAGACTAGCACAGATACGCAGTATTTT. Residues: CAISGGETSTDTQYF.

The gene calls are TRBV7-8 and TRBJ1-1, with no clear D. The length of the CDR3 is 13 residues. V was cut by 2 bases and J by 3 bases, with 7 bases left in between. The germline V gene encodes CDR1 SGHVS and CDR2 FQNEAQ. The CDR3 is CASSLIRDTEAFF. The CDR3 DNA is TGTGCCAGCAGCTTAATCCGGGACACTGAAGCTTTCTTT.

The genes are TRBV11-2 and TRBJ2-1, with 7 bases matching TRBD1. After removal of 1 base from V and 10 bases from J, the junction contained 16 bases not matched to a gene. CDR3 length: 17 residues. Per the germline V gene, CDR1 is SGHAT and CDR2 is FQNNGV. The DNA for the CDR3 is TGTGCCAGCAGCTTAGGGGTAGGACAGGTCGACGGCGGCGAGCAGTTCTTC. Translation gives CASSLGVGQVDGGEQFF.

This clone was picked up a small number of times. This rearrangement joins TRBV4-1 to TRBJ1-1; a weak D match, TRBD1 (5 bases). CDR1 is MGHRA, CDR2 YSYEKL, per germline. Trimming shortened V by 4 bases and J by 2 bases, and 14 bases separated the two germline ends. This CDR3 has 15 amino acids. In nucleotides, the CDR3 is TGCGCCAGCAGCCTGATAGGACAATTAAACACTGAAGCTTTCTTT. It is translated as CASSLIGQLNTEAFF.

V and J are TRBV12-5 and TRBJ1-2; D is perhaps TRBD1 (5 bases). Germline V CDR1 and CDR2: LGHNT, FRNRAP. The CDR3 runs 13 residues. V was trimmed by 6 bases and J by 4 bases, leaving 12 bases between them. CDR3 nucleotides: TGTGCTAGTGGCCGTAGCGGGGGCTATGGCTACACCTTC. This encodes CASGRSGGYGYTF.

A single count supports this clone. The chain has TRBV21-1 and TRBJ2-7; the DNA was not used to check the table's D call, TRBD1. TRBV21-1 counts as a pseudogene. This CDR3 is built from 12 residues. CDR3 in amino acids: CARDRRDYEQYF. CDR3 DNA sequence: TGTGCCAGGGACAGGAGGGACTACGAGCAGTACTTC.

J is TRBJ2-3 and V is TRBV9; TRBD1 is a possible D gene (6 bases). Germline V CDR1 and CDR2: SGDLS, YYNGEE. Trimming shortened V by 4 bases and J by 4 bases, and 22 bases separated the two germline ends. The CDR3 length is 17 residues. CDR3 DNA: TGTGCCAGCAGCCCGTGGGACACCCCAGTAGGCGCAGATACGCAGTATTTT. It encodes CASSPWDTPVGADTQYF.

The J gene is TRBJ2-5, the V gene TRBV6-5; possible D gene TRBD2, 6 bases. Germline-derived CDR1 and CDR2 are MNHEY and SVGAGI. This CDR3 comprises 14 residues. V was pared by 2 bases and J by 4 bases, with 11 bases between. The CDR3 here is CASSYGGVGETQYF. The CDR3 DNA is TGTGCCAGCAGTTACGGCGGGGTGGGAGAGACCCAGTACTTC.

The genes are TRBV13 and TRBJ1-1, with D perhaps matching TRBD1 (6 bases). Germline CDR1 PRHDT, CDR2 FYEKMQ (reference sequence). The CDR3 sequence is 13 residues long. Trimming took off 5 bases at V and 1 base at J, with 8 bases between the two ends. Here the CDR3 DNA reads TGTGCCAGCAGCAAACAGGGGAACACTGAAGCTTTCTTT. Protein product: CASSKQGNTEAFF.

This chain links TRBV18 with TRBJ2-2; possibly TRBD2 for D (6 bases). The CDR3 runs to 16 residues. The V gene's germline CDR1 is KGHSH and CDR2 LQKENI. V was trimmed by 3 bases and J by 1 base, leaving 12 bases between them. This CDR3 is CASSPFAGKNTGELFF. The CDR3 DNA sequence: TGTGCCAGCTCACCTTTCGCGGGGAAGAACACCGGGGAGCTGTTTTTT. Using reference TRBV18 and TRBJ2-2 for the parts outside the CDR3, the full variable domain is NAGVMQNPRHLVRRRGQEARLRCSPMKGHSHVYWYRQLPEEGLKFMVYLQKENIIDESGMPKERFSAEFPKEGPSILRIQQVVRGDSAAYFCASSPFAGKNTGELFFGEGSRLTVL.

The genes are TRBV11-2 and TRBJ2-7, with TRBD1 matching 9 bases. CDR3 size: 16 residues. Germline CDR1 is SGHAT and CDR2 is FQNNGV. V was clipped by 5 bases and J by 0 bases; unmatched bases: 8. The CDR3 region is CASSPRGTGISYEQYF. The CDR3 DNA is TGTGCCAGCAGCCCCAGGGGGACAGGGATCTCCTACGAGCAGTACTTC.

This clone was seen just once. The chain carries TRBV2 and TRBJ2-3; 13 bases match TRBD2. The CDR3 is 18 amino acids. Germline V gene sequence: CDR1 SNHLY, CDR2 FYNNEI. Trimming removed 4 bases from V and 1 base from J; junction bases left unmatched: 8. This CDR3 is CASSGTSGGAPGTDTQYF. CDR3 DNA sequence: TGTGCCAGCAGTGGGACTAGCGGGGGCGCTCCCGGCACAGATACGCAGTATTTT. The whole variable domain, filled in from reference TRBV2 and TRBJ2-3, reads EPEVTQTPSHQVTQMGQEVILRCVPISNHLYFYWYRQILGQKVEFLVSFYNNEISEKSEIFDDQFSVERPDGSNFTLKIRSTKLEDSAMYFCASSGTSGGAPGTDTQYFGPGTRLTVL.

This sequence joins TRBV6-6 and TRBJ1-2; TRBD1 matches 9 bases. The V segment lost 5 bases and the J segment 6 bases; nucleotides outside the gene matches: 13. This CDR3 spans 16 amino acids. Germline V gene data show CDR1 as MNHNY and CDR2 as SVGAGI (reference sequence). CDR3 amino acids: CASSLQGARMVDGYTF. DNA for the CDR3: TGTGCCAGCAGTCTACAGGGGGCGAGGATGGTGGATGGCTACACCTTC.

This clone is a singleton in its sample. This chain connects TRBV4-1 to TRBJ2-7, with 8 nucleotides matching TRBD1. The V and J ends lost 0 bases and 6 bases, in that order; junction bases with no gene match: 4. The germline CDR1 and CDR2 sequences are MGHRA and YSYEKL. The CDR3 runs 14 residues. CDR3 DNA sequence: TGCGCCAGCAGCCAAGAGGACAGGGTCCGCGAGCAGTACTTC. Residues: CASSQEDRVREQYF.

Concerning this clone itself: Within the sample, other DNA sequences also encode this same CDR3. The chain uses TRBV3-1 (or the pseudogene TRBV3-2) and TRBJ1-1; possibly TRBD1 for D (5 bases). With 6 bases removed from V and 2 bases from J, the gap between germline ends came to 22 bases. Germline CDR1 is LGHDT and CDR2 is YNNKEL (reference sequence). The CDR3 is 17 residues long. The CDR3 DNA follows: TGTGCCAGCAGTCCCATTCCAGGACAACAGCCAAACACTGAAGCTTTCTTT. Translating it yields CASSPIPGQQPNTEAFF.

The chain is built from TRBV5-6 and TRBJ2-7; 7 bases map to TRBD1. Germline V gives CDR1 SGHDT, CDR2 YYEEEE. The CDR3 totals 13 residues. The ends lost 4 bases at V and 1 base at J; junction bases unmatched: 2. CDR3 coding DNA: TGTGCCAGCAGCCCGGGACAGTCCTACGAGCAGTACTTC. Translated: CASSPGQSYEQYF. Full variable domain (remainder filled in from reference TRBV5-6 and TRBJ2-7): DAGVTQSPTHLIKTRGQQVTLRCSPKSGHDTVSWYQQALGQGPQFIFQYYEEEERQRGNFPDRFSGHQFPNYSSELNVNALLLGDSALYLCASSPGQSYEQYFGPGTRLTVT.

The V and J genes are TRBV24-1 and TRBJ2-5; tentatively, D is TRBD2 (5 bases). Per germline, CDR1 KGHDR and CDR2 SFDVKD. The CDR3 covers 15 residues. Trimming left V 9 bases short and J 1 base short, with 17 bases between. CDR3 sequence reads: CATSDPVAGQETQYF. For the CDR3, the DNA is TGTGCCACCTCCGATCCGGTGGCGGGCCAAGAGACCCAGTACTTC.